The sequence of this T cell receptor beta chain was determined in a study of chemoradiotherapy in HPV16-positive cancers. Study-level information: A couple of HPV16-positive patients' cells yielded candidate HPV-specific clones and common motifs.

Study results and limitations: Candidate HPV-specific clones and E7-related TCR motifs grew in tumor during treatment. Functional assays defining HPV-specific T cells used only two HPV16-positive patients. For HPV16-positive patients, expanding HPV-responsive T cells associated with longer recurrence-free survival.

V was shortened by 8 bases and J by 2 bases, with 15 bases between the two germline ends. The CDR3 totals 15 residues. The germline V gene encodes CDR1 LNHNV and CDR2 YYDKDF (reference sequence). Assay used: immunoSEQ multiplex PCR; TCRdb lists only in-frame clones, some missing. The repertoire holds roughly 11,000 clones, with around 82% as singletons. For this clone: Its antigen is not identified.

The TCR originated in a human donor with HPV-associated anogenital cancer. The genes are TRBV15 and TRBJ1-4; D possibly corresponds to TRBD1 (5 bases). Sampling took place from a patient who underwent chemoradiotherapy. CDR3 amino acids: CATSRSRVTNEKLFF. DNA of the CDR3: TGTGCCACCTCTAGGTCCAGGGTTACTAATGAAAAACTGTTTTTT. The whole variable domain, filled in from reference TRBV15 and TRBJ1-4, reads DAMVIQNPRYQVTQFGKPVTLSCSQTLNHNVMYWYQQKSSQAPKLLFHYYDKDFNNEADTPDNFQSRRPNTSFCFLDIRSPGLGDTAMYLCATSRSRVTNEKLFFGSGTQLSVL.